A selection of T cell receptor beta chains follows, all from one sample in a study of a mutant IDH1 vaccine in newly diagnosed glioma. TCRdb's table, derived via immunoSEQ multiplex PCR, lists solely in-frame clones and lacks some. The table includes tens of thousands of clones, 70% to 85% detected once. These receptors' antigens are unknown. The sample in question was PBMCs, obtained from a glioma patient whose treatment included an IDH1 peptide vaccine. Receptors originate from a man younger than 35 with glioma. Some clones in this sample may be carry-over from other donors' samples. The CDR3 runs from the conserved cysteine through the conserved F or W. D genes are given only for firm matches. The listing skips clone size in some rows; elsewhere it reads once, few, many or a size class.

V	size	D	J	DNA	CDR3
TRBV6-5	-	-	TRBJ1-6	TGTGCCAGCAGAGGGCGGGATAATTCACCCCTCCACTTT	CASRGRDNSPLHF
TRBV10-2	-	-	TRBJ2-2	TGCGCCAGCAGGGTCGATACAGTGAACACCGGGGAGCTGTTTTTT	CASRVDTVNTGELFF
TRBV29-1	-	-	TRBJ1-2	TGCAGCGCCGACCGGGGGTGGCCCTATGGCTACACCTTC	CSADRGWPYGYTF
TRBV7-3	-	-	TRBJ1-1	TGTGCCAGCAGTCTGGATGGGGGGGACACTGAAGCTTTCTTT	CASSLDGGDTEAFF
TRBV19	-	-	TRBJ1-1	TGTGCCAGTAGTAGATGGACAGCGAACACTGAAGCTTTCTTT	CASSRWTANTEAFF
TRBV2	-	TRBD1	TRBJ1-1	TGTGCCAGCAATCTAGGACAGGGGGTGAGTGAAGCTTTCTTT	CASNLGQGVSEAFF
TRBV14	-	-	TRBJ2-7	TGTGCCAGCAGTCCCGCACCCTACGAGCAGTACTTC	CASSPAPYEQYF
TRBV18	-	-	TRBJ1-1	TGTGCCAGCTCACCACCGTCAGGTCTTGGTACTGCTGAAGCTTTCTTT	CASSPPSGLGTAEAFF
TRBV5-1	once	-	TRBJ2-3	TGCGCCAGCAGCTTGTTCGCAGATACGCAGTATTTT	CASSLFADTQYF
TRBV9	-	-	TRBJ2-7	TGTGCCAGCAGCGTAGAGGGAGACCTCTACGAGCAGTACTTC	CASSVEGDLYEQYF
TRBV29-1	-	-	TRBJ1-1	TGCAGCGTTATCGACTTAAGGAACACTGAAGCTTTCTTT	CSVIDLRNTEAFF
TRBV28	-	TRBD2	TRBJ2-2	TGTGCCAGCGGAACTAGCGGGAGAAGGCTGGCCGGGGAGCTGTTTTTT	CASGTSGRRLAGELFF
TRBV6-1	-	TRBD1	TRBJ1-6	TGTGCCAGCAGTGAATCGCAGGGGGGTTCACCCCTCCACTTT	CASSESQGGSPLHF
TRBV29-1	-	-	TRBJ2-2	TGCAGCGGTAGTGGGGGACCGAACACCGGGGAGCTGTTTTTT	CSGSGGPNTGELFF
TRBV27	-	-	TRBJ1-1	TGTGCCAGCAGTTTTAGCCGTGTCCAGGGAGAAGCTTTCTTT	CASSFSRVQGEAFF
TRBV15	once	-	TRBJ1-5	TGTGCCACCAGTGAGGGGTTCGACAATCAGCCCCAGCATTTT	CATSEGFDNQPQHF
TRBV2	few	-	TRBJ2-7	TGTGCCAGCAGGGAGGGGGCTTGGGAGCAGTACTTC	CASREGAWEQYF
TRBV7-8	-	-	TRBJ1-5	TGTGCCAGCAGCTTAGTAACTTACAATCAGCCCCAGCATTTT	CASSLVTYNQPQHF
TRBV4-3	-	-	TRBJ2-7	TGCGCCAGCAGCCAAGAGGCACGGGGAAGCTCCTACGAGCAGTACTTC	CASSQEARGSSYEQYF
TRBV27	-	TRBD1	TRBJ2-7	TGTGCCAGCAGAAGTGAAGCTTCCGGGACAGGTACCTACGAGCAGTACTTC	CASRSEASGTGTYEQYF
TRBV4-1	-	TRBD1	TRBJ2-7	TGCGCCAGCAGCCCACAGGGACAGGGGGTAACCTACGAGCAGTACTTC	CASSPQGQGVTYEQYF
TRBV5-5	-	-	TRBJ1-5	TGTGCCAGCAGCCTCACGATGGCAGACTATAGCAATCAGCCCCAGCATTTT	CASSLTMADYSNQPQHF
TRBV29-1	-	TRBD1	TRBJ1-5	TGCAGCGTTGCAACCGGGACAGATAGCAATCAGCCCCAGCATTTT	CSVATGTDSNQPQHF
TRBV11-2	few	-	TRBJ1-5	TGTGCCAGCAGCTTAGCAGCCGATAGCAATCAGCCCCAGCATTTT	CASSLAADSNQPQHF
TRBV18	once	-	TRBJ1-3	TGTGCCAGCTCACCAGAGACAATCTCTGGAAACACCATATATTTT	CASSPETISGNTIYF
TRBV19	-	-	TRBJ1-1	TGTGCCAGCCACTGGGGGACGAACACTGAAGCTTTCTTT	CASHWGTNTEAFF
TRBV15	-	-	TRBJ1-1	TGTGCCACCAGCAGAGGGCGGGGGGCGAACACTGAAGCTTTCTTT	CATSRGRGANTEAFF
TRBV5-1	-	-	TRBJ1-4	TGCGCCAGCAGCTTGGACCTGGTTTGGACACGCTCAACTAATGAAAAACTGTTTTTT	CASSLDLVWTRSTNEKLFF
TRBV25-1	-	-	TRBJ2-3	TGTGCCAGCAGTGAATGGGGACGGGGCACAGATACGCAGTATTTT	CASSEWGRGTDTQYF
TRBV7-2	-	TRBD2	TRBJ2-1	TGTGCCAGCAGTCTTAGGACTAGCGGGAGCGATGAGCAGTTCTTC	CASSLRTSGSDEQFF
TRBV19	few	-	TRBJ2-1	TGTGCCAGTACTTGGGCCACAAGGGGATACAATGAGCAGTTCTTC	CASTWATRGYNEQFF
TRBV5-4	-	-	TRBJ1-4	TGTGCCAGCAGCTTTGCAACTAATGAAAAACTGTTTTTT	CASSFATNEKLFF
TRBV30	-	-	TRBJ1-1	TGTGCCTGGGGGAGGGTGAACACTGAAGCTTTCTTT	CAWGRVNTEAFF
TRBV9	-	TRBD1	TRBJ2-7	TGTGCCAGCAGCGTAGGGGACAGGGTGGGGGAGCAGTACTTC	CASSVGDRVGEQYF
TRBV2	few	-	TRBJ1-1	TGTGCCAGCAGGCTGCAGGGGTTGACTGAAGCTTTCTTT	CASRLQGLTEAFF
TRBV5-6	-	-	TRBJ1-1	TGTGCCAGCAGCTTGAGGGACACTGAAGCTTTCTTT	CASSLRDTEAFF
TRBV19	-	-	TRBJ1-5	TGTGCCAGTAGTATAGTCCACCGGGGAGGGCCCCAGCATTTT	CASSIVHRGGPQHF
TRBV13	once	TRBD1	TRBJ1-2	TGTGCCAGCAGCACACCAGGGGGCGGTGGCTACACCTTC	CASSTPGGGGYTF
TRBV6-6	-	TRBD1	TRBJ1-1	TGTGCCAGCAGTCTAATCGGGACAGTCTATTTTGAAGCTTTCTTT	CASSLIGTVYFEAFF
TRBV25-1	-	-	TRBJ1-1	TGTGCCAGCACCCACCACAGTAACACTGAAGCTTTCTTT	CASTHHSNTEAFF
TRBV7-2	-	TRBD1	TRBJ1-3	TGTGCCAGCAGCTTAATGGGACAGATTGGAAACACCATATATTTT	CASSLMGQIGNTIYF
TRBV10-3	-	TRBD2	TRBJ2-7	TGTGCCATCAGTGAGTCGACCGGGAGGAGTGCGGTCTACGAGCAGTACTTC	CAISESTGRSAVYEQYF
TRBV6-5	-	-	TRBJ1-1	TGTGCCAGCACCCCAAGCAGCTGGAACACTGAAGCTTTCTTT	CASTPSSWNTEAFF
TRBV11-2	-	-	TRBJ2-7	TGTGCCAGCAGCTTAGATCAAAGTAGGGTGAGGGAGCAGTACTTC	CASSLDQSRVREQYF
TRBV2	-	TRBD1	TRBJ1-1	TGTGCCAGCAGTTACAGGGGGGAGCTGAAGCGGCCTTTCTTT	CASSYRGELKRPFF
TRBV27	-	-	TRBJ2-2	TGTGCCAGCAGTTTACTCGCGACTCCCCCCGGGGAGCTGTTTTTT	CASSLLATPPGELFF
TRBV7-2	once	TRBD1	TRBJ1-5	TGTGCCAGCAGCTTAGACGGGGACAGGGGAGGAAGCAATCAGCCCCAGCATTTT	CASSLDGDRGGSNQPQHF
TRBV18	few	TRBD1	TRBJ2-2	TGTGCCAGCTCACCGACCGGGACAGGGGACACCACCGGGGAGCTGTTTTTT	CASSPTGTGDTTGELFF
TRBV4-3	-	-	TRBJ1-1	TGCGCCAGCAGTCAAGGAGGGGGGCGCCGAGCTGAAGCTTTCTTT	CASSQGGGRRAEAFF
TRBV4-2	-	-	TRBJ2-7	TGTGCCAGCAGCCAGGTACCTGGGCGGATCCACTCGGACGAGCAGTACTTC	CASSQVPGRIHSDEQYF
TRBV9	-	-	TRBJ2-7	TGTGCCAGCAGCGTAACTGGCACAATCAACGAGCAGTACTTC	CASSVTGTINEQYF
TRBV7-9	-	-	TRBJ1-1	TGTGCCAGCAGCCACCCCCGGGAGGTTGGCGTTCTTGAAGCTTTCTTT	CASSHPREVGVLEAFF
TRBV18	-	-	TRBJ2-7	TGTGCCAGCTCACCAACGGGCCAGAGCTCCTACGAGCAGTACTTC	CASSPTGQSSYEQYF
TRBV29-1	-	-	TRBJ1-2	TGCAGCGTTACCGAGCCTGAGGGCTACACCTTC	CSVTEPEGYTF
TRBV2	-	-	TRBJ2-5	TGTGCCAGCAGTGAGGGCGGGGTAGAGACCCAGTACTTC	CASSEGGVETQYF